The 22 T cell receptor beta chains below were found in one sample sequenced in a study of T cell responses to AZD1222 COVID-19 vaccine. The method was immunoSEQ multiplex PCR; TCRdb's version includes in-frame clones alone and lacks a portion of them. The data contain 150,000 to 200,000 clones, 88% of them singletons. Material: peripheral blood, obtained on day 0 of AZD1222 vaccination. These receptors came from an adult in good health.

The chain joins TRBV15 to TRBJ2-7; the match to TRBD1 covers 7 bases. Germline V gene lookup returns CDR1 LNHNV and CDR2 YYDKDF (reference sequence). V shed 3 bases, J shed 2 bases, and the junction held 7 bases outside the gene matches. There are 15 residues in the CDR3. The CDR3 spells CATSRPDRHPYEQYF. The CDR3 nucleotides are TGTGCCACCAGCAGGCCGGACAGGCACCCCTACGAGCAGTACTTC.

This chain connects TRBV5-4 to TRBJ1-1, with TRBD1 matching 9 bases. The CDR3 is made up of 14 amino acids. J was trimmed by 5 bases and V by 2 bases; bases with no gene match: 4. Germline assignment: CDR1 SGHNT and CDR2 YYREEE (reference sequence). This CDR3 is CASSLQGARTEAFF. The DNA of the CDR3 is TGTGCCAGCAGCTTACAGGGGGCGCGGACTGAAGCTTTCTTT.

This clone was seen more than once but under ten times. The rearrangement links TRBV5-4 to TRBJ1-1; a weak D match, TRBD1 (5 bases). There are 13 residues in the CDR3. The V and J ends lost 1 base and 8 bases respectively, with 12 bases between them. Germline V gives CDR1 SGHNT, CDR2 YYREEE (reference sequence). This CDR3 is CASSLRQGAEAFF. CDR3 nucleotide sequence: TGTGCCAGCAGCTTGAGGCAGGGAGCCGAAGCTTTCTTT.

This clone was seen a few times. Other DNA variants within this sample encode the same CDR3. This chain joins TRBV18 and TRBJ1-2; D is ambiguous. CDR3 length: 13 residues. Germline loops: CDR1 KGHSH, CDR2 LQKENI. Trimming removed 2 bases at V and 1 base at J, with 5 bases between. For the CDR3, the DNA is TGTGCCAGCTCACCAGAACTTAACTATGGCTACACCTTC. This gives the protein CASSPELNYGYTF.

The gene calls are TRBV24-1 and TRBJ2-1, with 8 bases matching TRBD2. Germline V gene sequence: CDR1 KGHDR, CDR2 SFDVKD. This CDR3 is built from 12 residues. V trimming: 8 bases; J trimming: 10 bases; junction bases outside the gene matches: 6. CDR3 residues: CATTPGGGEQFF. CDR3 nucleotide sequence: TGTGCCACCACCCCTGGCGGGGGGGAGCAGTTCTTC.

V gene TRBV7-9 combines with J gene TRBJ2-2; D gene ambiguous. Germline V gives CDR1 SEHNR, CDR2 FQNEAQ (reference sequence). This CDR3 has 14 residues. The ends were cut back, 4 bases at V and 9 bases at J, with 15 bases in the middle. In DNA form, the CDR3 reads TGTGCCAGCAGCTCCCCCGAAGCAACCCGGGAGCTGTTTTTT. Its protein product is CASSSPEATRELFF. Complete variable domain (other parts from reference TRBV7-9 and TRBJ2-2): DTGVSQNPRHKITKRGQNVTFRCDPISEHNRLYWYRQTLGQGPEFLTYFQNEAQLEKSRLLSDRFSAERPKGSFSTLEIQRTEQGDSAMYLCASSSPEATRELFFGEGSRLTVL.

The CDR3 DNA follows: TGTGCCAGCAGCTTGTCAGGGGGCGAGTATGGCTACACCTTC. Encoded protein: CASSLSGGEYGYTF. The chain uses TRBV5-8 and TRBJ1-2, with 8 bases fitting TRBD1. CDR3 size: 14 residues. The trim removed 1 base at V and 5 bases at J, leaving 4 bases unmatched. Germline V CDR1 and CDR2: SGHTS, YDEGEE.

The V gene is TRBV6-6, the J gene TRBJ1-2; 9 positions match TRBD1. CDR1 is MNHNY and CDR2 is SVGAGI in the germline V gene (reference sequence). The length of the CDR3 is 16 residues. V dropped 0 bases and J dropped 1; count of bases not matched to a gene: 3. The CDR3 protein is CASSYSRQGVNYGYTF. DNA of the CDR3: TGTGCCAGCAGTTACTCCCGACAGGGGGTTAACTATGGCTACACCTTC.

The CDR3 DNA is TGTGCCAGCAGCTCTCCGGTCGCCGGGGGGCAGTACTTC. Its protein is CASSSPVAGGQYF. The chain has TRBV7-2 and TRBJ2-7; TRBD2 might be the D (6 bases). With 4 bases removed from V and 9 bases from J, the gap between germline ends came to 16 bases. Germline CDR1 SGHTA, CDR2 FQGNSA. This CDR3 contains 13 residues.

The rearrangement links TRBV19 to TRBJ1-5; 11 bases match TRBD1. V shed 5 bases and J 3 bases; nucleotides not matched to a gene: 3. This CDR3 contains 15 residues. Germline V gives CDR1 LNHDA, CDR2 SQIVND (reference sequence). This CDR3 reads CASSVGQGVNQPQHF. In DNA, the CDR3 is TGTGCCAGTAGTGTGGGACAGGGGGTCAATCAGCCCCAGCATTTT.

The CDR3 region has the DNA TGTGCCAGCAGCTTAGAGGGTCTAAGCCAGCCCCAGCATTTT. Its translation: CASSLEGLSQPQHF. The rearrangement links TRBV7-9 to TRBJ1-5; D remains unclear. The CDR3 is made up of 14 amino acids. The germline CDR1 and CDR2 sequences are SEHNR and FQNEAQ (reference sequence). Between the trimmed V and J ends, which lost 1 base and 7 bases, there was a span of 11 bases.

CDR3 coding DNA: TGTGCCACCAGTGACCCCGGACAGGGGGACTATGGCTACACCTTC. This codes for CATSDPGQGDYGYTF. The chain uses TRBV24-1 and TRBJ1-2, with 10 nucleotides matching TRBD1. V gave up 4 bases and J gave up 3 bases; unmatched junction bases: 4. The CDR3 is 15 residues long. Germline assignment: CDR1 KGHDR and CDR2 SFDVKD.

The chain combines TRBV7-8 with TRBJ1-1; 8 bases agree with TRBD1. Germline assignment: CDR1 SGHVS and CDR2 FQNEAQ. The CDR3 totals 14 residues. Trimming at V came to 5 bases and at J to 2 bases, leaving 4 bases not matched to a gene. The CDR3 bases are TGTGCCAGCAGCCGAGACAGGGGTAACACTGAAGCTTTCTTT. It encodes CASSRDRGNTEAFF.

This chain uses TRBV29-1 with TRBJ2-2; TRBD2 is a possible D gene (6 bases). The germline V and J ends were trimmed by 7 bases and 5 bases, with 20 bases remaining between them. Per germline, CDR1 SQVTM and CDR2 ANQGSEA. This CDR3 is 15 amino acids long. CDR3 loop: CSAHLVIRGTGELFF. CDR3 nucleotides: TGCAGCGCCCACCTCGTGATCCGGGGGACCGGGGAGCTGTTTTTT.

V gene TRBV20-1 combines with J gene TRBJ2-7; no clear D gene. CDR1 DFQATT and CDR2 SNEGSKA come from the germline V gene (reference sequence). Trimming left V 3 bases short and J 3 bases short, with 9 bases between. The CDR3 length is 12 residues. CDR3: CSASDTYYEQYF. The CDR3 region has the DNA TGCAGTGCTAGTGACACCTACTACGAGCAGTACTTC.

Here the CDR3 DNA reads TGTGCCAGCAGCTTGGGAGGGGGCACAACTAATGAAAAACTGTTTTTT. Residues: CASSLGGGTTNEKLFF. The chain combines TRBV5-6 with TRBJ1-4; TRBD1 matches 7 bases. The CDR3 runs to 16 residues. Germline-derived CDR1 and CDR2 are SGHDT and YYEEEE. After removal of 0 bases from V and 0 bases from J, the junction contained 2 bases not matched to a gene.

The chain couples TRBV7-9 to TRBJ2-5, with D hard to call. Trimming left V 1 base short and J 7 bases short, with 28 bases between. The V gene's germline CDR1 is SEHNR and CDR2 FQNEAQ (reference sequence). This CDR3 is 19 amino acids long. CDR3 in amino acids: CASSLDSRWPGPPLGTQYF. CDR3 DNA: TGTGCCAGCAGCTTAGATTCCCGTTGGCCTGGACCCCCCTTAGGGACCCAGTACTTC.

This chain connects TRBV7-2 to TRBJ2-5; possibly TRBD1 for D (6 bases). The CDR3 length is 15 residues. The V gene lost 5 bases and the J gene lost 5 bases, with 18 bases spanning the gap. The germline V gene has CDR1 SGHTA and CDR2 FQGNSA. The CDR3 protein is CASSQSPRTAETQYF. CDR3 DNA: TGTGCCAGCAGCCAGTCGCCACGGACAGCCGAGACCCAGTACTTC.

The V gene is TRBV27, the J gene TRBJ1-5; perhaps TRBD1 as D (6 bases). Trimming shortened V by 5 bases and J by 6 bases, and 14 bases separated the two germline ends. Looked up from germline, CDR1 is MNHEY and CDR2 is SMNVEV (reference sequence). The CDR3 loop spans 14 amino acids. Here the CDR3 DNA reads TGTGCCAGCAGTCCCGCGGGACAAACTCAGCCCCAGCATTTT. Translating gives CASSPAGQTQPQHF.

The rearrangement joins TRBV15 to TRBJ1-1, with D uncertain. Germline-derived CDR1 and CDR2 are LNHNV and YYDKDF (reference sequence). V lost 3 bases and J 5 bases, leaving 10 bases between the germline ends. CDR3 length: 13 amino acids. CDR3 loop: CATSSHGGTEAFF. The CDR3 region has the DNA TGTGCCACCAGCAGCCACGGAGGGACTGAAGCTTTCTTT.

J is TRBJ2-3 and V is TRBV11-3; D remains unclear. Deletions cut 0 bases from V and 4 bases from J, with 8 bases between. The CDR3 runs to 14 residues. CDR1 is SGHNT, CDR2 YENEEA, per germline. The CDR3: CASSLDRFPDTQYF. The CDR3 region has the DNA TGTGCCAGCAGCTTAGACCGATTCCCAGATACGCAGTATTTT.

This chain uses TRBV5-4 with TRBJ1-5; D unresolved. The CDR3 has 14 amino acids. Trimming cost V 5 bases and J 2 bases, with 11 bases left between them. CDR1 and CDR2 from the germline V gene are SGHNT and YYREEE (reference sequence). As DNA, the CDR3 is TGTGCCAGCAGTGTGACAAGAGGCAATCAGCCCCAGCATTTT. Translation gives CASSVTRGNQPQHF.